Following are 10 T cell receptor beta chains from one sample sequenced in a study of blood T cell repertoires in COVID-19. Profiled with immunoSEQ multiplex PCR; TCRdb holds only in-frame clones, not every one. Among fewer than 90,000 clones listed, approximately 88% were seen once. The sequencing input was peripheral blood. These receptors were obtained from a human donor in a cohort sampled during active COVID-19.

This rearrangement joins TRBV19 to TRBJ2-7; 9 nucleotides align to TRBD2. The CDR3 is made up of 14 amino acids. V gave up 7 bases and J gave up 3 bases; unmatched junction bases: 7. Germline assignment: CDR1 LNHDA and CDR2 SQIVND (reference sequence). The CDR3 sequence: CASNAGGADYEQYF. CDR3 DNA sequence: TGTGCCAGTAATGCGGGGGGGGCTGACTACGAGCAGTACTTC. Supplemented by reference TRBV19 and TRBJ2-7, the full variable domain reads DGGITQSPKYLFRKEGQNVTLSCEQNLNHDAMYWYRQDPGQGLRLIYYSQIVNDFQKGDIAEGYSVSREKKESFPLTVTSAQKNPTAFYLCASNAGGADYEQYFGPGTRLTVT.

The rearrangement joins TRBV6-5 to TRBJ1-4; a possible D gene is TRBD1 (5 bases). V was pared by 5 bases and J by 0 bases, with 10 bases between. The CDR3 spans 15 residues. Per germline, CDR1 MNHEY and CDR2 SVGAGI. CDR3 sequence reads: CASSPRTPTNEKLFF. The CDR3 DNA sequence: TGTGCCAGCAGTCCCCGGACACCAACTAATGAAAAACTGTTTTTT.

This chain links TRBV5-1 with TRBJ2-3; 12 nucleotides match TRBD2. Germline V gene data show CDR1 as SGHRS and CDR2 as YFSETQ. Trimming removed 1 base from V and 4 bases from J; junction bases left unmatched: 4. The CDR3 length is 16 residues. This CDR3 reads CASSLSLAGGPDTQYF. In DNA form, the CDR3 reads TGCGCCAGCAGCTTGTCGCTAGCGGGGGGGCCAGATACGCAGTATTTT. The complete variable domain, with remaining parts taken from reference TRBV5-1 and TRBJ2-3, reads KAGVTQTPRYLIKTRGQQVTLSCSPISGHRSVSWYQQTPGQGLQFLFEYFSETQRNKGNFPGRFSGRQFSNSRSEMNVSTLELGDSALYLCASSLSLAGGPDTQYFGPGTRLTVL.

The chain uses TRBV20-1 and TRBJ1-2; 7 positions match TRBD1. CDR1 is DFQATT and CDR2 is SNEGSKA in the germline V gene (reference sequence). This CDR3 region has 14 residues. Trimming removed 3 bases from V and 8 bases from J; junction bases left unmatched: 12. Written as DNA, the CDR3 is TGCAGTGCTAGTTCACAGGGGATGGTGGGAGGCTACACCTTC. It yields the protein CSASSQGMVGGYTF.

This chain joins TRBV9 and TRBJ1-1; no clear D gene. The length of the CDR3 is 14 residues. CDR1 and CDR2 (germline): SGDLS, YYNGEE. Trimming removed 0 bases at V and 3 bases at J, with 9 bases between. This CDR3 is CASSVGQIHTEAFF. The CDR3 bases are TGTGCCAGCAGCGTAGGGCAGATACACACTGAAGCTTTCTTT. Combining the CDR3 with reference TRBV9 and TRBJ1-1 gives the whole variable domain DSGVTQTPKHLITATGQRVTLRCSPRSGDLSVYWYQQSLDQGLQFLIQYYNGEERAKGNILERFSAQQFPDLHSELNLSSLELGDSALYFCASSVGQIHTEAFFGQGTRLTVV.

The sample holds a few counts of this clone. The chain recombines TRBV6-4 with TRBJ2-3, with a possible D match to TRBD1 (6 bases). Trimming took off 5 bases at V and 4 bases at J, with 13 bases between the two ends. The length of the CDR3 is 14 residues. Germline CDR1 reads MRHNA; CDR2 reads SNTAGT. The CDR3 is CASSWFRGPDTQYF. CDR3 bases: TGTGCCAGCAGTTGGTTCAGGGGACCAGATACGCAGTATTTT.

The CDR3 nucleotides read TGTGCCAGCAGCCAAGGGGGGGGGAGTAGCAATCAGCCCCAGCATTTT. Residues: CASSQGGGSSNQPQHF. The V gene is TRBV3-1 (or the pseudogene TRBV3-2), the J gene TRBJ1-5; the D gene is possibly TRBD1 (5 bases). V shed 1 base and J shed 0 bases, with 10 bases lying between them. The CDR3 extends over 16 amino acids. CDR1 and CDR2 (germline): LGHDT, YNNKEL (reference sequence).

The CDR3 DNA reads as TGTGCGGCGGTTACTAGCGGGCCCGGGGAGCTGTTTTTT. Translating it yields CAAVTSGPGELFF. The rearrangement links TRBV28 to TRBJ2-2; 9 bases map to TRBD2. The CDR3 covers 13 residues. The germline gives CDR1 MDHEN, CDR2 SYDVKM.

The rearrangement joins TRBV5-1 to TRBJ1-5, with D unresolved. This CDR3 region has 13 residues. The V gene's germline CDR1 is SGHRS and CDR2 YFSETQ. V lost 4 bases and J 6 bases, leaving 11 bases between the germline ends. Here the CDR3 DNA reads TGCGCCAGCAGCCTGGATGCGGCTCAGCCCCAGCATTTT. Amino acid sequence: CASSLDAAQPQHF.

This clone turned up a few times. This CDR3 is CASSLTGGRYEQYF. CDR3 DNA sequence: TGTGCCAGCAGCTTAACGGGAGGGAGGTACGAGCAGTACTTC. This chain joins TRBV7-9 and TRBJ2-7, with 8 bases matching TRBD2. V dropped 2 bases and J dropped 4; count of bases not matched to a gene: 4. The germline CDR1 and CDR2 sequences are SEHNR and FQNEAQ (reference sequence). CDR3 length equals 14 residues.